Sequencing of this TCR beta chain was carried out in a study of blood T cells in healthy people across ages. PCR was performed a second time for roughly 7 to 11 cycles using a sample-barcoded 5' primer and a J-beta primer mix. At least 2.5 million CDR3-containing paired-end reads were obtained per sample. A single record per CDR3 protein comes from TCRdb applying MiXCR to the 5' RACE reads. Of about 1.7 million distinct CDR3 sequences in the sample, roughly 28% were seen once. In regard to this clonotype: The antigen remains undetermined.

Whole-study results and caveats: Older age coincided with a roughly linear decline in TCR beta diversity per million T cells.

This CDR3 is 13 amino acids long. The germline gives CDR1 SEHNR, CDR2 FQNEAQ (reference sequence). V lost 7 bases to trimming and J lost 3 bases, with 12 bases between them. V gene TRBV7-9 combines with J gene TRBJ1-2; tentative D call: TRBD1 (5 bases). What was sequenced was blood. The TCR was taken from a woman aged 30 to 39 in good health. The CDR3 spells CASTSRGHYGYTF. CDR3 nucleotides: TGTGCCAGCACCTCGCGGGGACACTATGGCTACACCTTC.